The 27 T cell receptor beta chains presented below share a single source sample, sequenced in a study of T-cell reconstitution after alpha-beta-depleted transplantation in children. Unique molecular identifiers were used to barcode this TCRbeta library. TCRdb re-called the PCR reads through MiXCR, storing one row per CDR3 protein. This table holds 400,000 to 550,000 distinct CDR3 sequences, roughly 10% found once. The material was PBMCs, obtained before TCRalphabeta/CD19-depleted stem cell transplant. The receptors come from a child aged 2 to 9 with inherited bone marrow failure, due to receive a stem cell transplant.

The chain uses TRBV20-1 and TRBJ2-7; 13 nucleotides agree with TRBD2. This CDR3 comprises 13 residues. The trim removed 7 bases at V and 5 bases at J, leaving 5 bases unmatched. The germline V gene has CDR1 DFQATT and CDR2 SNEGSKA (reference sequence). CDR3 DNA: TGCAGTGTGAGAGGACTAGCGGGAGACGAGCAGTACTTC. Protein: CSVRGLAGDEQYF.

This clonotype occurred many times. V usage is TRBV7-8 and J usage is TRBJ2-2; D is unresolved. The CDR3 totals 13 residues. The V end lost 2 bases, the J end lost 1 base, and 2 bases lay between the germline ends. The V gene's germline CDR1 is SGHVS and CDR2 FQNEAQ. Written as DNA, the CDR3 is TGTGCCAGCAGCTTATGGAACACCGGGGAGCTGTTTTTT. Amino acids: CASSLWNTGELFF.

This clonotype was seen a handful of times. The chain uses TRBV20-1 and TRBJ2-7, with 8 bases that match TRBD1. Germline V gene lookup returns CDR1 DFQATT and CDR2 SNEGSKA (reference sequence). This CDR3 contains 14 residues. V shed 5 bases, J shed 3 bases, and the junction held 9 bases outside the gene matches. The CDR3 sequence: CSAEGTGTGYEQYF. The DNA of the CDR3 is TGCAGTGCTGAGGGCACCGGGACAGGCTACGAGCAGTACTTC.

In regard to this clonotype: A much larger clone is a single base away; this may be a read error. The V call is TRBV6-5, the J call TRBJ2-5, with D possibly matching TRBD2 (6 bases). Germline assignment: CDR1 MNHEY and CDR2 SVGAGI. The CDR3 runs to 14 residues. The CDR3 bases are TGTGCCAGCAGTTACCCCGGGAGTGGGGAGACCCAGCACTTC. Its translation: CASSYPGSGETQHF.

A word on this clonotype: This may come from a read error, since a much larger clone is one base off. V gene TRBV5-6 combines with J gene TRBJ2-1; 8 nucleotides align to TRBD2. Germline V CDR1 and CDR2: SGHDT, YYEEEE. V lost 4 bases, J lost 8 bases, and 11 bases stayed unmatched. The CDR3 is made up of 15 amino acids. CDR3 amino acids: CASSPATSASDEQFF. CDR3 coding DNA: TGTGCCAGCAGCCCCGCGACTAGCGCGAGTGATGAGCAGTTCTTC.

This clonotype was observed many times. The rearrangement uses TRBV7-2 and TRBJ1-5, with D hard to call. Trimming took off 1 base at V and 0 bases at J, with 7 bases between the two ends. The CDR3 totals 15 residues. Germline V lookup: CDR1 SGHTA, CDR2 FQGNSA. The CDR3 nucleotides read TGTGCCAGCAGCTTAGTTGGGGATAGCAATCAGCCCCAGCATTTT. Translation gives CASSLVGDSNQPQHF.

This clonotype was found many times. J is TRBJ2-7 and V is TRBV7-9, with a possible D match to TRBD2 (7 bases). Germline V gene sequence: CDR1 SEHNR, CDR2 FQNEAQ (reference sequence). The CDR3 spans 17 residues. The V gene lost 5 bases and the J gene lost 0 bases, with 20 bases spanning the gap. CDR3 region: CASSDFPGGLSSYEQYF. The CDR3 DNA sequence: TGTGCCAGCAGCGACTTTCCCGGGGGGCTCAGCTCCTACGAGCAGTACTTC.

This clonotype was seen repeatedly, ten times or more. The J gene is TRBJ2-7, the V gene TRBV4-3, with D unclear. V dropped 1 base and J dropped 6 bases, with 13 bases sitting between them. The CDR3 has 14 amino acids. Germline lookup yields CDR1 LGHNA and CDR2 YSLEER. The CDR3 reads CASSQVLGLGEQYF. Here the CDR3 DNA reads TGCGCCAGCAGCCAAGTTTTAGGTCTAGGCGAGCAGTACTTC.

This clonotype has at least ten counts. CDR3 residues: CASSRGLTTYEQYF. CDR3 coding DNA: TGTGCCAGCAGTCGCGGACTAACCACCTACGAGCAGTACTTC. The chain has TRBV6-2 or TRBV6-3 and TRBJ2-7; weak D call: TRBD2 (6 bases). V was clipped by 5 bases and J by 2 bases, with 13 bases between them. This CDR3 contains 14 residues. Germline-derived CDR1 and CDR2 are MNHEY and SVGEGT.

In the case of this clonotype: A much larger clone lies a single base off, so this may be a read error. The V gene is TRBV5-1, the J gene TRBJ2-6, with a weak D call TRBD2 (6 bases). Trimming cost V 5 bases and J 5 bases, with 17 bases left between them. This CDR3 comprises 16 residues. Germline V gives CDR1 SGHRS, CDR2 YFSETQ. This CDR3 is CASRGPGRDRANVLTF. The CDR3 DNA follows: TGCGCCAGCAGAGGGCCAGGGCGGGATCGGGCCAACGTCCTGACTTTC.

This clonotype was counted ten times or more. The V call is TRBV12-3 or TRBV12-4, the J call TRBJ2-1, with TRBD1 as a possible D gene (6 bases). Deletions cut 3 bases from V and 8 bases from J, with 20 bases between. The CDR3 is 16 amino acids. The CDR3 spells CASSFPGTTVTDEQFF. CDR3 bases: TGTGCCAGCAGTTTCCCCGGGACAACCGTTACGGATGAGCAGTTCTTC.

This clonotype was found many times. This chain joins TRBV24-1 and TRBJ2-3; either TRBD1 or TRBD2 may fit D (6 bases each). Germline lookup yields CDR1 KGHDR and CDR2 SFDVKD. The CDR3 consists of 15 residues. Trimming removed 5 bases at V and 0 bases at J, with 11 bases between. CDR3 amino acids: CATSGGASSTDTQYF. The CDR3 region has the DNA TGTGCCACCAGTGGGGGGGCCTCCAGCACAGATACGCAGTATTTT.

On this clonotype itself: A clone one base away is much larger, so this may be a read error. Here the CDR3 DNA reads TGTGTCAGCAGTTACCAGGCTCAGCAGTTCTTC. Residues: CVSSYQAQQFF. The chain combines TRBV6-5 with TRBJ2-1; D is ambiguous. The CDR3 runs 11 residues. Germline lookup yields CDR1 MNHEY and CDR2 SVGAGI.

This clonotype was picked up many times. This chain links TRBV28 with TRBJ2-1, with 8 bases aligning to TRBD1. Germline V gives CDR1 MDHEN, CDR2 SYDVKM. Unmatched junction bases numbered 7, after V lost 1 base and J lost 2 bases. The CDR3 has 17 amino acids. The CDR3 DNA reads TGTGCCAGCAGTTTATTGGTGGGACAGGCTACCTACAATGAGCAGTTCTTC. Protein sequence: CASSLLVGQATYNEQFF. The complete variable domain, with remaining parts taken from reference TRBV28 and TRBJ2-1, reads DVKVTQSSRYLVKRTGEKVFLECVQDMDHENMFWYRQDPGLGLRLIYFSYDVKMKEKGDIPEGYSVSREKKERFSLILESASTNQTSMYLCASSLLVGQATYNEQFFGPGTRLTVL.

The table lists this clonotype with many counts. This chain joins TRBV20-1 and TRBJ1-1; the D is unclear. CDR3 length equals 10 residues. Per germline, CDR1 DFQATT and CDR2 SNEGSKA (reference sequence). Trimming pared 6 bases from V and 3 bases from J, leaving 5 bases between. The CDR3 loop is CSAWDTEAFF. The CDR3 DNA is TGCAGTGCGTGGGACACTGAAGCTTTCTTT.

In this sample, this clonotype turned up many times. This rearrangement joins TRBV10-3 to TRBJ1-5; no firm D call. The CDR3 is 18 amino acids. Germline CDR1 reads ENHRY; CDR2 reads SYGVKD. V shed 6 bases and J shed 7 bases, with 28 bases lying between them. The DNA of the CDR3 is TGTGCCATCAGGTTGCAAGTGTCCCACCTCGGGGATTTCCAGCCCCAGCATTTT. Encoded protein: CAIRLQVSHLGDFQPQHF.

This clonotype has at least ten counts. The chain carries TRBV4-3 and TRBJ2-7; D unclear. This CDR3 spans 14 amino acids. CDR1 is LGHNA and CDR2 is YSLEER in the germline V gene. V was clipped by 1 base and J by 5 bases, with 12 bases between them. CDR3 bases: TGCGCCAGCAGCCAAGTCGGTCGGGTCCACGAGCAGTACTTC. Residues: CASSQVGRVHEQYF.

Many counts were recorded for this clonotype. The chain employs TRBV7-9 and TRBJ1-2; 7 bases agree with TRBD1. This CDR3 region has 14 residues. The trim removed 3 bases at V and 2 bases at J, leaving 3 bases unmatched. Germline lookup yields CDR1 SEHNR and CDR2 FQNEAQ (reference sequence). CDR3 in amino acids: CASSFLQGNYGYTF. The CDR3 region has the DNA TGTGCCAGCAGCTTCTTACAGGGGAACTATGGCTACACCTTC. Using reference TRBV7-9 and TRBJ1-2 for the parts outside the CDR3, the full variable domain is DTGVSQNPRHKITKRGQNVTFRCDPISEHNRLYWYRQTLGQGPEFLTYFQNEAQLEKSRLLSDRFSAERPKGSFSTLEIQRTEQGDSAMYLCASSFLQGNYGYTFGSGTRLTVV.

This clonotype was counted many times. The chain recombines TRBV28 with TRBJ2-1; TRBD2 agrees at 8 bases. V shed 2 bases and J 3 bases; nucleotides not matched to a gene: 9. The CDR3 runs 17 residues. Germline CDR1 reads MDHEN; CDR2 reads SYDVKM. The DNA of the CDR3 is TGTGCCAGCAGTTTAATTGCGGGGACTAGAAACTACAATGAGCAGTTCTTC. Protein sequence: CASSLIAGTRNYNEQFF.

There are a few counts of this clonotype. The rearrangement uses TRBV7-6 and TRBJ2-7; no clear D. V lost 1 base, J lost 5 bases, and 15 bases lay in between. The CDR3 totals 15 residues. Germline loops: CDR1 SGHVS, CDR2 FNYEAQ. The CDR3 DNA follows: TGTGCCAGCAGCTTAGGGGCCTTACCCTACGACGAGCAGTACTTC. As protein: CASSLGALPYDEQYF.

This clonotype was detected ten times or more. This chain links TRBV27 with TRBJ2-5, with D perhaps matching TRBD2 (5 bases). V dropped 5 bases and J dropped 4 bases, with 23 bases sitting between them. The CDR3 contains 17 residues. Germline loops: CDR1 MNHEY, CDR2 SMNVEV (reference sequence). DNA of the CDR3: TGTGCCAGCAGTCCCGTCCCTCAAGGTAACGAGGGAGAGACCCAGTACTTC. Its translation is CASSPVPQGNEGETQYF.

On this clonotype itself: A much larger clone lies a single base off, so this may be a read error. The J gene is TRBJ1-4, the V gene TRBV20-1; D is unclear. Germline V gives CDR1 DFQATT, CDR2 SNEGSKA (reference sequence). The CDR3 has 15 residues. With 0 bases removed from V and 8 bases from J, the gap between germline ends came to 16 bases. The CDR3 DNA reads as TGCAGTGCTAGAGATCACACATCCGCCGGCGAAAAACTGTTTTTT. This codes for CSARDHTSAGEKLFF.

This clonotype was observed a few times. The gene calls are TRBV19 and TRBJ2-6, with no clear D. The germline CDR1 and CDR2 sequences are LNHDA and SQIVND (reference sequence). V was trimmed by 3 bases and J by 0 bases, leaving 6 bases between them. This CDR3 spans 15 amino acids. The CDR3 here is CASSIPSSGANVLTF. In DNA, the CDR3 is TGTGCCAGTAGTATCCCTTCCTCTGGGGCCAACGTCCTGACTTTC.

This clonotype was counted at least ten times. The V gene is TRBV5-1, the J gene TRBJ2-2; 11 nucleotides match TRBD2. CDR3 length equals 18 residues. After removal of 0 bases from V and 6 bases from J, the junction contained 10 bases not matched to a gene. CDR1 and CDR2 from the germline V gene are SGHRS and YFSETQ. CDR3 amino acids: CASSLALTSGATPGELFF. DNA for the CDR3: TGCGCCAGCAGCTTGGCCTTGACTAGCGGGGCCACCCCCGGGGAGCTGTTTTTT.

The chain carries TRBV18 and TRBJ2-3, with D possibly being TRBD1 (6 bases). Germline V gives CDR1 KGHSH, CDR2 LQKENI. The CDR3 runs to 16 residues. Between the trimmed V and J ends, which lost 5 bases and 4 bases, there was a span of 19 bases. The CDR3 loop is CASSDRSRGRADTQYF. CDR3 DNA: TGTGCCAGCTCAGACAGGAGCAGGGGACGAGCAGATACGCAGTATTTT.

This clonotype has a count of ten or more. This rearrangement joins TRBV4-3 to TRBJ1-1; 9 bases match TRBD1. The germline V gene encodes CDR1 LGHNA and CDR2 YSLEER. V was clipped by 5 bases and J by 5 bases; unmatched bases: 6. CDR3 length: 14 amino acids. DNA of the CDR3: TGCGCCAGCAGCACGAACGGACAGGGGACTGAAGCTTTCTTT. Translated: CASSTNGQGTEAFF.

The sample holds many counts of this clonotype. The J gene is TRBJ2-7, the V gene TRBV19; possible D gene TRBD2, 6 bases. Trimming took 5 bases from V and 4 from J, leaving 24 bases between them. The CDR3 sequence is 17 residues long. CDR1 is LNHDA, CDR2 SQIVND, per germline (reference sequence). CDR3 loop: CASSPTDYRAGRYEQYF. The CDR3 nucleotides are TGTGCCAGTAGTCCCACGGACTATAGGGCGGGAAGGTACGAGCAGTACTTC. Looking up the rest from reference TRBV19 and TRBJ2-7 gives the full variable domain: DGGITQSPKYLFRKEGQNVTLSCEQNLNHDAMYWYRQDPGQGLRLIYYSQIVNDFQKGDIAEGYSVSREKKESFPLTVTSAQKNPTAFYLCASSPTDYRAGRYEQYFGPGTRLTVT.